This TCR beta chain was documented in a study of T-cell reconstitution after alpha-beta-depleted transplantation in children. Study-level findings and limits: Surviving recipient T cells and thymic progenitors accounted for the high day-60 TCRbeta diversity observed in some patients. By one year post-transplant, T-cell counts and diversity largely arose from T cells that were newly produced.

TCRbeta library preparation incorporated unique molecular identifiers. Each CDR3 protein is one row after TCRdb ran MiXCR on the PCR reads. The table shows approximately 300,000 distinct CDR3 sequences, with roughly 9.1% occurring only once. The CDR3 loop spans 17 amino acids. Trimming cost V 2 bases and J 0 bases; bases outside gene matches: 4. Per germline, CDR1 SGHTA and CDR2 FQGTGA. This clonotype came up a few times. Its antigen is currently unknown. The sequencing used PBMCs, collected before TCRalphabeta/CD19-depleted stem cell transplant. This TCR derives from a boy in the first two years of life with acute myeloid leukemia, due to receive a stem cell transplant. This chain connects TRBV7-3 to TRBJ2-2; 9 bases match TRBD2. CDR3 coding DNA: TGTGCCAGCAGCTTAGGGAGCGGGGGGCCGAACACCGGGGAGCTGTTTTTT. Translating gives CASSLGSGGPNTGELFF.